The T cell receptor (beta chain) under discussion was sequenced for a study of blood T cell repertoires in COVID-19. Study in general: T cells, B-cell-depleted T cells, or PBMCs provided the cDNA or gDNA that served as material.

Repertoires were generated with immunoSEQ multiplex PCR, while TCRdb's copy carries only in-frame clones and drops some. The profile covers over 110,000 clones, with approximately 90% appearing a single time and 28% taken by the ten largest. This clone was counted between two and nine times. This CDR3 is 15 amino acids long. V lost 1 base and J 0 bases, leaving 9 bases between the germline ends. Looked up from germline, CDR1 is LNHDA and CDR2 is SQIVND (reference sequence). The chain employs TRBV19 and TRBJ1-1; weak D call: TRBD1 (5 bases). This clonotype was obtained from a human donor in a cohort sampled during active COVID-19. Sequences were obtained from peripheral blood. The CDR3 protein is CASSIGPTVNTEAFF. CDR3 DNA: TGTGCCAGTAGTATAGGGCCGACAGTGAACACTGAAGCTTTCTTT.